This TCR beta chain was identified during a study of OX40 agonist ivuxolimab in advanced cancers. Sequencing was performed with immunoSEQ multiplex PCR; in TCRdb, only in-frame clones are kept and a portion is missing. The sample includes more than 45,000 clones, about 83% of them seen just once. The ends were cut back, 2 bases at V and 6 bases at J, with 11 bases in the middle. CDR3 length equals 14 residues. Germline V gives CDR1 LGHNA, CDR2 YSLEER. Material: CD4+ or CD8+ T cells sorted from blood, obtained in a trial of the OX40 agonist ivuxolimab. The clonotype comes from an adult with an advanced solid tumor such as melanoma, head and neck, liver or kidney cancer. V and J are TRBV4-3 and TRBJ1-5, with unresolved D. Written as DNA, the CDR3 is TGCGCCAGCAGCCAAAACAACCGGGGTCAGCCCCAGCATTTT. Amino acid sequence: CASSQNNRGQPQHF.